This TCR beta chain was retrieved from a study of CD8 T cells in ankylosing spondylitis. In TCRdb, the 5' RACE reads were re-called with MiXCR into one record per CDR3 protein. The sample lists some 240,000 distinct CDR3 sequences; more than 20% were seen once. The table lists this clonotype with many counts. Between the trimmed V and J ends, which lost 6 bases and 0 bases, there was a span of 14 bases. Germline lookup yields CDR1 SQVTM and CDR2 ANQGSEA. The CDR3 has 14 residues. This receptor was obtained from a male donor with ankylosing spondylitis or in good health (not recorded which). The sequenced material came from blood, either unsorted or a sorted T cell fraction (not recorded which). This rearrangement joins TRBV29-1 to TRBJ2-5; D call uncertain. CDR3 DNA sequence: TGCAGCGTACTCGGGCCGCGGAACCAAGAGACCCAGTACTTC. This encodes CSVLGPRNQETQYF.